Listed here are 19 T cell receptor beta chains from one sample, sequenced in a study of cytomegalovirus exposure and HLA in healthy donors. Vbeta (60) and Jbeta (13) primers were used in the PCR. Assay used: immunoSEQ multiplex PCR; TCRdb lists only in-frame clones, some missing. The sample includes about 200,000 clones, roughly 80% of them seen just once. The sample taken for sequencing was PBMCs. Every receptor here comes from a woman in her 30s in good health and CMV-seronegative.

The CDR3, as DNA: TGTGCCAGCAGCTTGGCAGCGGGGGCCCTTTTGGGAGATACGCAGTATTTT. As protein: CASSLAAGALLGDTQYF. V is TRBV5-8 and J is TRBJ2-3; TRBD2 matches 8 bases. Per the germline V gene, CDR1 is SGHTS and CDR2 is YDEGEE. V dropped 0 bases and J dropped 5; count of bases not matched to a gene: 11. The CDR3 spans 17 residues.

The chain has TRBV2 and TRBJ2-1; 15 nucleotides align to TRBD2. Germline CDR1 SNHLY, CDR2 FYNNEI. The J segment lost 4 bases and the V segment lost 4 bases, leaving 5 bases of the junction unmatched. The length of the CDR3 is 17 residues. CDR3 protein: CASSGAGLAGGYNEQFF. The CDR3 DNA is TGTGCCAGCAGTGGGGCAGGACTAGCGGGAGGGTACAATGAGCAGTTCTTC.

This clone has a handful of counts. This chain connects TRBV7-9 to TRBJ2-1; the match to TRBD1 covers 9 bases. V was clipped by 8 bases and J by 8 bases; unmatched bases: 7. CDR3 length: 13 amino acids. The V gene's germline CDR1 is SEHNR and CDR2 FQNEAQ (reference sequence). The CDR3 region is CASGGQGFYEQFF. DNA for the CDR3: TGTGCCAGCGGGGGACAGGGATTTTATGAGCAGTTCTTC.

The chain carries TRBV28 and TRBJ2-3; 9 bases match TRBD1. Germline lookup yields CDR1 MDHEN and CDR2 SYDVKM. The CDR3 runs to 16 residues. The junction had 12 bases not matched to a gene; V was cut back by 6 bases and J by 5 bases. CDR3 residues: CASRTETGGREDTQYF. The CDR3 nucleotides read TGTGCCAGCAGGACTGAAACAGGGGGCCGGGAAGATACGCAGTATTTT.

The chain carries TRBV28 and TRBJ2-7; the D gene is possibly TRBD1 (5 bases). V shed 5 bases and J shed 0 bases, with 20 bases lying between them. Per the germline V gene, CDR1 is MDHEN and CDR2 is SYDVKM. The CDR3 is made up of 17 amino acids. In nucleotides, the CDR3 is TGTGCCAGCAGTCTACCGGACACCTTGACGTACTCCTACGAGCAGTACTTC. Translation: CASSLPDTLTYSYEQYF.

The chain employs TRBV27 and TRBJ2-1; TRBD2 matches at 12 bases. Germline CDR1 and CDR2: MNHEY and SMNVEV (reference sequence). The CDR3 runs 15 residues. V gave up 6 bases and J gave up 9 bases; unmatched junction bases: 9. The CDR3 bases are TGTGCCAGCAGGGTAACTAGCGGGGGGATCTCTGAGCAGTTCTTC. As protein: CASRVTSGGISEQFF.

CDR3 sequence (DNA): TGTGCCAGCAGTGCCAGCCGCCCCGGCTCCGCGGATGAGCAGTTCTTC. Translation gives CASSASRPGSADEQFF. The chain recombines TRBV6-1 with TRBJ2-1; D remains unclear. Trimming cost V 4 bases and J 8 bases, with 21 bases left between them. CDR3 size: 16 residues. CDR1 MNHNS and CDR2 SASEGT come from the germline V gene.

V is TRBV4-2 and J is TRBJ2-7, with D uncertain. The V and J ends lost 0 bases and 2 bases respectively, with 11 bases between them. The CDR3 length is 15 residues. Germline V gene lookup returns CDR1 LGHNA and CDR2 YNFKEQ. The CDR3 spells CASSQDRAGPYEQYF. Here the CDR3 DNA reads TGTGCCAGCAGCCAAGATCGAGCAGGTCCCTACGAGCAGTACTTC.

The chain combines TRBV6-1 with TRBJ1-2, with 8 bases aligning to TRBD1. Germline V gene data show CDR1 as MNHNS and CDR2 as SASEGT. With V trimmed by 7 bases and J by 8 bases, 15 bases remained unmatched. The CDR3 spans 15 residues. The DNA of the CDR3 is TGTGCCAGCAACAAAGAGACAGGGGCGCTTGGGGGCTACACCTTC. As protein: CASNKETGALGGYTF.

A remark on this clone: One end of the junction does not line up with germline, which may come from a read error. This chain joins TRBV7-9 and TRBJ1-2; D unresolved. Per germline, CDR1 SEHNR and CDR2 FQNEAQ (reference sequence). CDR3 length equals 15 residues. This chain's CDR3 is CSSSLATRRRYGYTF. CDR3 nucleotides: TGTTCCAGCAGCTTAGCCACTCGGCGGCGGTATGGCTACACCTTC.

CDR3 sequence reads: CASSPGATSQETQYF. Written as DNA, the CDR3 is TGTGCCAGTAGCCCGGGAGCCACAAGTCAAGAGACCCAGTACTTC. J is TRBJ2-5 and V is TRBV19; a weak D match, TRBD2 (6 bases). Germline loops: CDR1 LNHDA, CDR2 SQIVND (reference sequence). V shed 6 bases and J shed 2 bases, with 16 bases lying between them. There are 15 residues in the CDR3.

Concerning this clone itself: This same CDR3 is encoded by further DNA sequences in the sample. This chain uses TRBV28 with TRBJ1-2; TRBD1 agrees at 9 bases. The J segment lost 4 bases and the V segment lost 6 bases, leaving 3 bases of the junction unmatched. CDR3 length equals 13 residues. CDR1 is MDHEN, CDR2 SYDVKM, per germline. The CDR3 bases are TGTGCCAGCAGACTGACAGGGGGCTATGGCTACACCTTC. This codes for CASRLTGGYGYTF.

The chain combines TRBV5-1 with TRBJ2-7, with 8 bases lining up with TRBD1. CDR3 length: 13 residues. Germline V gene lookup returns CDR1 SGHRS and CDR2 YFSETQ. The V segment lost 6 bases and the J segment 5 bases; nucleotides outside the gene matches: 7. This CDR3 reads CASKETGVNEQYF. In DNA form, the CDR3 reads TGCGCCAGCAAAGAGACAGGGGTCAACGAGCAGTACTTC.

The sample holds one count of this clone. V is TRBV27 and J is TRBJ2-7; D perhaps matches TRBD2 (6 bases). V lost 3 bases to trimming and J lost 6 bases, with 12 bases between them. The CDR3 totals 13 residues. CDR1 and CDR2 (germline): MNHEY, SMNVEV (reference sequence). The CDR3 region has the DNA TGTGCCAGCAGTTTCGCGGGGCGCGGCGAGCAGTACTTC. Translation: CASSFAGRGEQYF.

This chain uses TRBV7-2 with TRBJ2-7, with 7 positions matching TRBD1. Looked up from germline, CDR1 is SGHTA and CDR2 is FQGNSA. The CDR3 has 15 amino acids. The junction had 7 bases not matched to a gene; V was cut back by 5 bases and J by 0 bases. As DNA, the CDR3 is TGTGCCAGCAGCGGGCGGACAGGAAACTCCTACGAGCAGTACTTC. Amino acids: CASSGRTGNSYEQYF.

V is TRBV10-3 and J is TRBJ1-5; 8 nucleotides align to TRBD1. Germline loops: CDR1 ENHRY, CDR2 SYGVKD. Trimming at V came to 2 bases and at J to 3 bases, leaving 6 bases not matched to a gene. The CDR3 consists of 16 residues. The CDR3: CAISEGAGGLNQPQHF. Here the CDR3 DNA reads TGTGCCATCAGTGAGGGGGCAGGGGGCCTCAATCAGCCCCAGCATTTT.

The chain has TRBV14 and TRBJ1-2; a weak D match, TRBD1 (6 bases). CDR1 and CDR2 from the germline V gene are SGHDN and FVKESK. CDR3 length equals 14 residues. The V end was cut by 0 bases, the J end by 6 bases, with 11 bases between. In nucleotides, the CDR3 is TGTGCCAGCAGCCAAGATCGAAGGACAGATGGCTACACCTTC. It yields the protein CASSQDRRTDGYTF.

The count of this clone is one. V usage is TRBV7-9 and J usage is TRBJ1-1; the D gene is possibly TRBD1 (5 bases). This CDR3 has 16 residues. The V gene's germline CDR1 is SEHNR and CDR2 FQNEAQ (reference sequence). Trimming took off 7 bases at V and 3 bases at J, with 21 bases between the two ends. The DNA of the CDR3 is TGTGCCAGCACGGAGTTTGGGGGGGTCGGGGACACTGAAGCTTTCTTT. This encodes CASTEFGGVGDTEAFF.

In DNA, the CDR3 is TGTGCCAGCAGTAGGCGGGACGGACCATATGAAAAACTGTTTTTT. Amino acids: CASSRRDGPYEKLFF. V is TRBV7-8 and J is TRBJ1-4; tentatively, D is TRBD1 (5 bases). In germline, CDR1 is SGHVS, CDR2 FQNEAQ. CDR3 length equals 15 residues. V was pared by 6 bases and J by 6 bases, with 17 bases between.